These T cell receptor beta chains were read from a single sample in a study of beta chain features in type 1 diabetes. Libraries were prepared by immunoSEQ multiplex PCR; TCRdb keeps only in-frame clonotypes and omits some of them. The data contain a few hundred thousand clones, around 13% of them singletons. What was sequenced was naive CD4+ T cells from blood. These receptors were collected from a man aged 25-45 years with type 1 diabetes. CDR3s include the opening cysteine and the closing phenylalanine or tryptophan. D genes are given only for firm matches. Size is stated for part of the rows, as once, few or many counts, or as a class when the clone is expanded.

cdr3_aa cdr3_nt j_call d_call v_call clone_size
CASSLSGAGANVLTF TGCGCCAGCAGCTTGTCAGGGGCTGGGGCCAACGTCCTGACTTTC TRBJ2-6 NA TRBV5-1 few
CASSLGTGAYEQYF TGTGCCAGCAGCCTAGGGACAGGGGCCTACGAGCAGTACTTC TRBJ2-7 TRBD1 TRBV5-4 NA
CASSIQRDANNEQFF TGTGCCAGTAGTATACAGCGGGACGCTAACAATGAGCAGTTCTTC TRBJ2-1 TRBD2 TRBV19 NA
CASSLSTDTQYF TGTGCCAGCAGCCTGAGCACAGATACGCAGTATTTT TRBJ2-3 NA TRBV7-9 NA
CASSWTFNQPQHF TGTGCCAGCAGTTGGACATTTAATCAGCCCCAGCATTTT TRBJ1-5 NA TRBV27 few
CASSIASGEQFF TGTGCCAGTAGTATTGCTAGCGGTGAGCAGTTCTTC TRBJ2-1 TRBD2 TRBV19 few
CASSRGVSYEQYF TGTGCCAGCAGTCGCGGTGTCTCCTACGAGCAGTACTTC TRBJ2-7 NA TRBV6-6 NA
CASSLAKRGSYNEQFF TGTGCCAGCAGCTTGGCCAAGCGAGGGTCCTACAATGAGCAGTTCTTC TRBJ2-1 NA TRBV5-4 few
CASSTIRGPVVYGYTF TGTGCCAGCAGTACCATCCGGGGTCCTGTGGTTTACGGCTACACCTTC TRBJ1-2 NA TRBV27 NA
CASSARPGQGASGELFF TGTGCCAGCAGCGCCCGCCCGGGACAGGGGGCTTCCGGGGAGCTGTTTTTT TRBJ2-2 TRBD1 TRBV9 NA
CAWTDSRRGNTIYF TGTGCCTGGACGGACTCACGGCGTGGAAACACCATATATTTT TRBJ1-3 NA TRBV30 few
CSVETGSTDTQYF TGCAGCGTGGAGACAGGGAGCACAGATACGCAGTATTTT TRBJ2-3 TRBD1 TRBV29-1 few
CAWSVVGGGEYQETQYF TGTGCCTGGAGTGTAGTGGGCGGGGGGGAGTACCAAGAGACCCAGTACTTC TRBJ2-5 TRBD2 TRBV30 NA
CASSTPTGVGANVLTF TGTGCCAGTAGTACACCGACAGGGGTTGGGGCCAACGTCCTGACTTTC TRBJ2-6 TRBD1 TRBV19 NA
CSVGGGGSYNEQFF TGCAGCGTTGGCGGAGGAGGCTCCTACAATGAGCAGTTCTTC TRBJ2-1 NA TRBV29-1 NA
CATSRDRGMSTDTQYF TGTGCCACCAGCAGAGATCGCGGGATGAGCACAGATACGCAGTATTTT TRBJ2-3 NA TRBV15 few
CASSLVGPLGRNTEAFF TGCGCCAGCAGCTTGGTGGGGCCCTTGGGAAGGAACACTGAAGCTTTCTTT TRBJ1-1 NA TRBV5-1 NA
CASSRGTGGNYGYTF TGTGCCAGCAGCCGAGGGACAGGGGGAAACTATGGCTACACCTTC TRBJ1-2 TRBD1 TRBV7-9 few
CASSQEVGQGLIGYTF TGTGCCAGCAGCCAAGAGGTCGGACAGGGGTTGATTGGCTACACCTTC TRBJ1-2 TRBD1 TRBV4-2 NA
CASSEPGRLNYGYTF TGTGCCAGCAGTGAACCAGGGCGACTTAACTATGGCTACACCTTC TRBJ1-2 NA TRBV2 NA
CASSQGGVVGESPQHF TGTGCCAGCAGCCAAGGGGGGGTAGTGGGGGAAAGTCCCCAGCATTTT TRBJ1-5 NA TRBV4-2 NA
CASSGRGINTEAFF TGTGCCAGCAGTGGAAGGGGGATTAACACTGAAGCTTTCTTT TRBJ1-1 NA TRBV2 few
CASSQEQGETQYF TGCGCCAGCAGCCAAGAACAGGGAGAGACCCAGTACTTC TRBJ2-5 NA TRBV4-1 NA
CASSERTGQETQYF TGTGCCAGCAGTGAGAGGACAGGACAAGAGACCCAGTACTTC TRBJ2-5 TRBD1 TRBV25-1 few
CASSPGQVQNSPLHF TGTGCCAGCAGCCCGGGACAGGTGCAGAATTCACCCCTCCACTTT TRBJ1-6 TRBD1 TRBV11-2 few
CASRGQGANYGYTF TGCGCCAGCAGGGGACAGGGCGCTAACTATGGCTACACCTTC TRBJ1-2 TRBD1 TRBV10-2 NA
CAWSVAGYSNQPQHF TGTGCCTGGAGTGTAGCAGGTTATAGCAATCAGCCCCAGCATTTT TRBJ1-5 NA TRBV30 NA
CASSLLGPGKAEAFF TGTGCCAGCAGCTTGTTAGGGCCCGGGAAGGCTGAAGCTTTCTTT TRBJ1-1 NA TRBV7-9 NA
CASSGTQGPRGTQYF TGTGCCAGTAGTGGAACACAGGGGCCCCGGGGGACCCAGTACTTC TRBJ2-5 TRBD1 TRBV19 few
CASSVDLAATYEQYF TGTGCCAGTAGCGTCGATCTAGCGGCTACCTACGAGCAGTACTTC TRBJ2-7 TRBD2 TRBV19 few
CASSQVAVETQYF TGCGCCAGCAGCCAAGTAGCAGTGGAGACCCAGTACTTC TRBJ2-5 NA TRBV4-1 few
CSAKQETQYF TGCAGTGCCAAACAGGAGACCCAGTACTTC TRBJ2-5 NA TRBV20-1 NA
CASSPRDSDQPQHF TGTGCCAGCTCACCACGGGACAGTGACCAGCCCCAGCATTTT TRBJ1-5 TRBD1 TRBV18 NA
CASSSRTGGYQETQYF TGTGCCAGCAGCTCCCGGACAGGGGGTTACCAAGAGACCCAGTACTTC TRBJ2-5 TRBD1 TRBV11-3 few
CASSEQTSGGAGEQFF TGCGCCAGCAGTGAGCAGACTAGCGGGGGGGCAGGTGAGCAGTTCTTC TRBJ2-1 TRBD2 TRBV10-1 NA
CATSPGLRNTGELFF TGTGCCACCTCCCCGGGACTCCGGAACACCGGGGAGCTGTTTTTT TRBJ2-2 NA TRBV19 few
CASGSPTGATGELFF TGTGCTAGTGGTTCCCCGACAGGTGCCACCGGGGAGCTGTTTTTT TRBJ2-2 NA TRBV12-5 few
CASSLSGQGAGGYTF TGCGCCAGCAGCTTGTCGGGACAGGGGGCAGGAGGCTACACCTTC TRBJ1-2 TRBD1 TRBV5-1 NA
CASGLVLGQATFSGNTIYF TGTGCTAGTGGTTTGGTACTGGGACAGGCGACTTTCTCTGGAAACACCATATATTTT TRBJ1-3 TRBD1 TRBV12-5 NA
CASSGRGNTEAFF TGTGCCAGCAGTGGCAGGGGGAACACTGAAGCTTTCTTT TRBJ1-1 NA TRBV25-1 few
CASSRSNEQYF TGTGCCAGCAGTCGATCTAACGAGCAGTACTTC TRBJ2-7 NA TRBV27 few
CSCAESSYNEQFF TGCAGCTGTGCCGAGAGCTCCTACAATGAGCAGTTCTTC TRBJ2-1 NA TRBV29-1 NA
CASSTRQGPSGYTF TGTGCCAGCAGCACCCGACAGGGGCCCTCAGGCTACACCTTC TRBJ1-2 TRBD1 TRBV9 NA
CASSSSPTSRETQYF TGTGCCAGCAGCTCGAGCCCGACTAGTCGGGAGACCCAGTACTTC TRBJ2-5 NA TRBV9 NA
CASSQGRGNYEQYF TGTGCCAGCTCACAGGGTAGGGGAAATTACGAGCAGTACTTC TRBJ2-7 NA TRBV18 few
CASNPGQGETQYF TGCGCCAGCAACCCGGGACAGGGAGAGACCCAGTACTTC TRBJ2-5 TRBD1 TRBV5-1 few
CASSLVGEAKNIQYF TGTGCCAGCAGCTTGGTAGGGGAAGCCAAAAACATTCAGTACTTC TRBJ2-4 NA TRBV5-4 NA
CASSFTGGQQPQHF TGCGCCAGCAGCTTCACAGGGGGCCAACAGCCCCAGCATTTT TRBJ1-5 TRBD1 TRBV5-1 NA
CASSSGPYRSNEQFF TGTGCCAGCAGCTCCGGGCCCTACAGGTCCAATGAGCAGTTCTTC TRBJ2-1 NA TRBV6-6 few
CASSQSIRLANYGYTF TGTGCCAGCAGTCAATCCATTCGACTGGCCAACTATGGCTACACCTTC TRBJ1-2 NA TRBV27 NA
CASSLGVGEVYGYTF TGTGCCAGCAGCTTGGGAGTGGGGGAGGTCTATGGCTACACCTTC TRBJ1-2 NA TRBV5-6 NA
CSVSTGGDYGYTF TGCAGCGTTTCGACAGGGGGGGACTATGGCTACACCTTC TRBJ1-2 TRBD1 TRBV29-1 few
CASRLEVQETQYF TGTGCCAGCAGGCTAGAAGTTCAAGAGACCCAGTACTTC TRBJ2-5 NA TRBV6-5 NA
CSGRDRGYEQYF TGCAGCGGCCGGGACAGGGGGTACGAGCAGTACTTC TRBJ2-7 TRBD1 TRBV29-1 few
CASSFDQDGYGYTF TGTGCCAGCAGCTTTGACCAGGATGGCTATGGCTACACCTTC TRBJ1-2 NA TRBV7-9 few
CSVGGEWEAFF TGCAGCGTTGGGGGGGAATGGGAAGCTTTCTTT TRBJ1-1 NA TRBV29-1 few
CASSPTRYEQFF TGTGCCAGCAGCCCAACTAGATATGAGCAGTTCTTC TRBJ2-1 NA TRBV11-3 NA
CASGRNQETQYF TGCGCCAGCGGCAGAAACCAAGAGACCCAGTACTTC TRBJ2-5 NA TRBV5-1 few
CAWGGPYSMNTEAFF TGTGCCTGGGGGGGCCCTTATAGCATGAACACTGAAGCTTTCTTT TRBJ1-1 NA TRBV30 few